This passage covers 8 T cell receptor beta chains from one sample sequenced in a study of blood T cell repertoires in COVID-19. The protocol was immunoSEQ multiplex PCR, while the TCRdb copy is restricted to in-frame clones and leaves out a portion. Here the sample spans about 92,000 clones, around 85% being singletons. The specimen was peripheral blood. These receptors were taken from a woman older than 75 with active or convalescent COVID-19.

V usage is TRBV29-1 and J usage is TRBJ2-5; weak D call: TRBD2 (5 bases). Germline CDR1 SQVTM, CDR2 ANQGSEA. V dropped 3 bases and J dropped 5 bases, with 13 bases sitting between them. This CDR3 has 13 amino acids. The CDR3 reads CSVDYGVRETQYF. The CDR3 DNA reads as TGCAGCGTTGACTACGGGGTGAGGGAGACCCAGTACTTC.

The V gene is TRBV7-2, the J gene TRBJ1-2; D is ambiguous. V was shortened by 5 bases and J by 6 bases, with 7 bases between the two germline ends. The CDR3 is made up of 11 amino acids. The V gene's germline CDR1 is SGHTA and CDR2 FQGNSA. CDR3 in DNA: TGTGCCAGCAGCGAGTACGATGGCTACACCTTC. As protein: CASSEYDGYTF.

The CDR3 coding sequence is TGTGCCAGCAGTTACCTACGGACAGGGGTCGAGGGAAGAGAGACCCAGTACTTC. It yields the protein CASSYLRTGVEGRETQYF. V gene TRBV6-2 or TRBV6-3 combines with J gene TRBJ2-5, with 9 nucleotides matching TRBD1. After removal of 2 bases from V and 4 bases from J, the junction contained 14 bases not matched to a gene. The CDR3 is made up of 18 amino acids. The germline CDR1 and CDR2 sequences are MNHEY and SVGEGT.

The chain combines TRBV6-5 with TRBJ1-1; 7 nucleotides line up with TRBD1. This CDR3 contains 13 residues. Germline trimming cut 4 bases from V and 11 bases from J; bases unmatched to any gene: 10. Germline CDR1 reads MNHEY; CDR2 reads SVGAGI. The CDR3, as DNA: TGTGCCAGCAGTTTACCCTCAGGGGGAAAGGCTTTCTTT. Its protein is CASSLPSGGKAFF.

The chain joins TRBV2 to TRBJ1-1, with TRBD1 identical over 7 bases. CDR1 is SNHLY and CDR2 is FYNNEI in the germline V gene. CDR3 length equals 12 residues. V was clipped by 8 bases and J by 5 bases; unmatched bases: 5. This CDR3 reads CASHSGGTEAFF. The CDR3 DNA sequence: TGTGCCAGCCATTCAGGGGGAACTGAAGCTTTCTTT.

This clone was observed a few times. The chain links TRBV19 to TRBJ2-2, with D maybe TRBD2 (6 bases). V was shortened by 1 base and J by 13 bases, with 19 bases between the two germline ends. This CDR3 has 15 amino acids. Germline V gives CDR1 LNHDA, CDR2 SQIVND (reference sequence). CDR3 region: CASSIGSGTQGGLFF. The CDR3 DNA reads as TGTGCCAGTAGTATAGGTTCTGGAACGCAGGGAGGGCTGTTTTTT.

This clone appeared once. The chain carries TRBV12-3 or TRBV12-4 and TRBJ2-5; the D gene is possibly TRBD1 (6 bases). Trimming removed 3 bases at V and 3 bases at J, with 8 bases between. The CDR3 covers 13 residues. Here the CDR3 reads CASSFGQKETQYF. The CDR3 DNA is TGTGCCAGCAGTTTCGGACAGAAAGAGACCCAGTACTTC.

The rearrangement joins TRBV5-1 to TRBJ2-7; 7 bases fit TRBD1. J gave up 4 bases and V 0 bases, and 4 bases lay outside the gene matches. Germline-derived CDR1 and CDR2 are SGHRS and YFSETQ. The CDR3 sequence is 14 residues long. CDR3 DNA sequence: TGCGCCAGCAGCTTGGGACAGGGTAGGTACGAGCAGTACTTC. Protein product: CASSLGQGRYEQYF.